This note documents a single TCR beta chain sequence. Its specificity is not known. The data derive from a study of OX40 agonist ivuxolimab in advanced cancers. Study-level results: Expanded clones were, on average, more numerous in CD8+ T cells than in CD4+. Low normalized T-cell clonal expansion was additionally recorded for some nonresponders. There was clonal expansion of CD4+ and CD8+ blood T cells by week 6 at 0.1 to 3.0 mg/kg.

Trimming removed 7 bases from V and 5 bases from J, with 12 bases in between. The CDR3 consists of 14 residues. Germline V gene sequence: CDR1 SGHNT, CDR2 YENEEA. Generated by immunoSEQ multiplex PCR, the TCRdb table keeps only in-frame clones and is missing some. Of tens of thousands of clones detected, 88% appear once; the ten largest clones hold 3% to 4%. Here the sequenced sample was CD4+ or CD8+ T cells sorted from blood, taken in a trial of the OX40 agonist ivuxolimab. The clonotype originates from an adult with an advanced solid tumor such as melanoma, head and neck, liver or kidney cancer. The chain is built from TRBV11-3 and TRBJ2-6; D unresolved. DNA for the CDR3: TGTGCCAGCACTCGACAAAGTCGGGCCAACGTCCTGACTTTC. As protein: CASTRQSRANVLTF.